One sample yielded the 13 T cell receptor beta chains listed below, sequenced in a study of blood T cell repertoires in COVID-19. Clones were sequenced by immunoSEQ multiplex PCR, and TCRdb holds only the in-frame ones, with some missing. The profile covers over 70,000 clones, with less than 85% appearing a single time and about 6.4% taken by the ten largest. Input material: peripheral blood. The source is a man in his 70s with acute or convalescent COVID-19.

This sequence joins TRBV14 and TRBJ1-1; no firm D call. Trimming stripped 2 bases from V and 2 bases from J, with 9 bases between. The length of the CDR3 is 14 residues. Germline CDR1 and CDR2: SGHDN and FVKESK. CDR3 sequence: CASSQFNSNTEAFF. Written as DNA, the CDR3 is TGTGCCAGCAGCCAATTTAACAGCAACACTGAAGCTTTCTTT. The variable domain in full, completed from reference TRBV14 and TRBJ1-1, reads EAGVTQFPSHSVIEKGQTVTLRCDPISGHDNLYWYRRVMGKEIKFLLHFVKESKQDESGMPNNRFLAERTGGTYSTLKVQPAELEDSGVYFCASSQFNSNTEAFFGQGTRLTVV.

The chain carries TRBV6-1 and TRBJ2-5, with 15 bases matching TRBD2. Germline CDR1 is MNHNS and CDR2 is SASEGT. After removal of 3 bases from V and 1 base from J, the junction contained 6 bases not matched to a gene. The CDR3 is made up of 18 amino acids. DNA of the CDR3: TGTGCCAGCAGTGATATGGGACTAGCGGGGGGAATCCAAGAGACCCAGTACTTC. Residues: CASSDMGLAGGIQETQYF.

The count of this clone is one. V is TRBV29-1 and J is TRBJ2-2, with 7 nucleotides matching TRBD1. CDR3 length equals 14 residues. The V gene end was trimmed by 5 bases and the J gene end by 5 bases; junction bases not matched to a gene: 8. From germline, CDR1 is SQVTM and CDR2 ANQGSEA. As DNA, the CDR3 is TGCAGCGTTAGTAGGGGGCAAGGTACCGGGGAGCTGTTTTTT. Translation gives CSVSRGQGTGELFF.

The CDR3 here is CASSLGQMNTEAFF. CDR3 nucleotides: TGCGCCAGCAGCTTGGGGCAGATGAACACTGAAGCTTTCTTT. The genes are TRBV5-1 and TRBJ1-1; D remains ambiguous. The CDR3 length is 14 residues. The germline V and J ends were trimmed by 0 bases and 0 bases, with 6 bases remaining between them. Germline V CDR1 and CDR2: SGHRS, YFSETQ.

The V gene is TRBV29-1, the J gene TRBJ1-1; the D gene is possibly TRBD1 (5 bases). This CDR3 spans 11 amino acids. Trimming left V 4 bases short and J 10 bases short, with 13 bases between. Germline assignment: CDR1 SQVTM and CDR2 ANQGSEA. The CDR3 DNA is TGCAGCGTTGTCTCCAGGGTTTTAGCTTTCTTT. This translates into CSVVSRVLAFF. Full variable domain (missing parts from reference TRBV29-1 and TRBJ1-1): SAVISQKPSRDICQRGTSLTIQCQVDSQVTMMFWYRQQPGQSLTLIATANQGSEATYESGFVIDKFPISRPNLTFSTLTVSNMSPEDSSIYLCSVVSRVLAFFGQGTRLTVV.

Only a few counts were recorded for this clone. The chain has TRBV5-6 and TRBJ2-1; 8 nucleotides agree with TRBD1. V was pared by 4 bases and J by 0 bases, with 6 bases of the junction left unmatched. Germline lookup yields CDR1 SGHDT and CDR2 YYEEEE. The CDR3 contains 16 residues. The CDR3 sequence is CASSLGQGSSYNEQFF. The DNA for the CDR3 is TGTGCCAGCAGCCTTGGACAGGGTAGCTCCTACAATGAGCAGTTCTTC.

This clone occurred once. This rearrangement joins TRBV19 to TRBJ1-5, with TRBD1 matching 8 bases. The trim removed 5 bases at V and 9 bases at J, leaving 9 bases unmatched. Germline V CDR1 and CDR2: LNHDA, SQIVND (reference sequence). CDR3 length: 14 residues. The CDR3: CASSPWTGSGPQHF. As DNA, the CDR3 is TGTGCCAGTAGTCCCTGGACAGGGTCTGGGCCCCAGCATTTT.

The chain links TRBV9 to TRBJ2-1, with TRBD1 matching 7 bases. Germline lookup yields CDR1 SGDLS and CDR2 YYNGEE. The V gene end was trimmed by 0 bases and the J gene end by 7 bases; junction bases not matched to a gene: 10. The CDR3 runs 16 residues. Here the CDR3 reads CASSVVLGGARNEQFF. CDR3 nucleotide sequence: TGTGCCAGCAGCGTAGTTTTAGGGGGCGCGAGAAATGAGCAGTTCTTC.

The rearrangement uses TRBV9 and TRBJ1-3; D uncertain. The length of the CDR3 is 15 residues. V was pared by 2 bases and J by 0 bases, with 9 bases between. The germline V gene encodes CDR1 SGDLS and CDR2 YYNGEE. Here the CDR3 DNA reads TGTGCCAGCAGCGTGTCGGGTTCCTCTGGAAACACCATATATTTT. Translating it yields CASSVSGSSGNTIYF. Full variable domain (missing parts from reference TRBV9 and TRBJ1-3): DSGVTQTPKHLITATGQRVTLRCSPRSGDLSVYWYQQSLDQGLQFLIQYYNGEERAKGNILERFSAQQFPDLHSELNLSSLELGDSALYFCASSVSGSSGNTIYFGEGSWLTVV.

This chain links TRBV7-3 with TRBJ2-1, with 10 bases that match TRBD2. Losses at the gene ends were 3 bases for V and 10 bases for J; bases not matched to a gene: 9. The CDR3 extends over 15 amino acids. Germline CDR1 and CDR2: SGHTA and FQGTGA. The CDR3 DNA is TGTGCCAGCAGCTTCATGAGCGGGGGGGCCGGAGAGCAGTTCTTC. Encoded protein: CASSFMSGGAGEQFF.

The rearrangement uses TRBV19 and TRBJ2-1, with 9 bases identical to TRBD1. The CDR3 sequence is 15 residues long. The V and J ends lost 2 bases and 2 bases, in that order; junction bases with no gene match: 1. The V gene's germline CDR1 is LNHDA and CDR2 SQIVND (reference sequence). Written as DNA, the CDR3 is TGTGCCAGTAGTATAAACAGGGGGCCCTACAATGAGCAGTTCTTC. It encodes CASSINRGPYNEQFF. The whole variable domain, remainder taken from reference TRBV19 and TRBJ2-1, is DGGITQSPKYLFRKEGQNVTLSCEQNLNHDAMYWYRQDPGQGLRLIYYSQIVNDFQKGDIAEGYSVSREKKESFPLTVTSAQKNPTAFYLCASSINRGPYNEQFFGPGTRLTVL.

The chain recombines TRBV19 with TRBJ2-2; TRBD1 matches 7 bases. The CDR3 loop spans 15 amino acids. CDR1 and CDR2 (germline): LNHDA, SQIVND (reference sequence). The V and J ends lost 6 bases and 1 base, in that order; junction bases with no gene match: 5. CDR3 sequence (DNA): TGTGCCAGTAGCCAAGGACAGGTGAACACCGGGGAGCTGTTTTTT. This codes for CASSQGQVNTGELFF.

The V and J genes are TRBV21-1 and TRBJ2-3; the table's D call, TRBD2, has no DNA check behind it. TRBV21-1 constitutes a pseudogene. The CDR3 contains 16 residues. CDR3 residues: CASSKGRGVKTDTQYF. Here the CDR3 DNA reads TGTGCCAGCAGCAAAGGGCGGGGGGTAAAAACAGATACGCAGTATTTT.